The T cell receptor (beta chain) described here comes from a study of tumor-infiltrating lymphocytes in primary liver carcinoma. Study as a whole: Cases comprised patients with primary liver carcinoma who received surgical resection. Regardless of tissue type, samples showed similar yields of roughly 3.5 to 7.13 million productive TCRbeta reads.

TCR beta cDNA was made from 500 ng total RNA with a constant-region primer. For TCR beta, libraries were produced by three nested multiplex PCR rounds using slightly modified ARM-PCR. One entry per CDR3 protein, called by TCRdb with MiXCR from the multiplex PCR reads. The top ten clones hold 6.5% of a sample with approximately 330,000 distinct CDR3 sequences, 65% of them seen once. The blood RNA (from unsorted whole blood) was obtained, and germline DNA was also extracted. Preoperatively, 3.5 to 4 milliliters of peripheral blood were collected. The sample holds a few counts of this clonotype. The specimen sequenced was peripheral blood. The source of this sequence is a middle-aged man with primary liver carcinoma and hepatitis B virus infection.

This CDR3 reads CASSLDGSMNTEAFF. The DNA of the CDR3 is TGTGCCAGCAGCTTAGATGGATCGATGAACACTGAAGCTTTCTTT. The V and J genes are TRBV13 and TRBJ1-1; no firm D call. V was cut by 1 base and J by 0 bases, with 9 bases left in between. This CDR3 has 15 residues. CDR1 and CDR2 (germline): PRHDT, FYEKMQ (reference sequence).